The 25 T cell receptor beta chains listed next were all sequenced from one sample in a study of cytomegalovirus exposure and HLA in healthy donors. The PCR was carried out with 60 Vbeta primers and 13 Jbeta primers. Repertoires were generated with immunoSEQ multiplex PCR, while TCRdb's copy carries only in-frame clones and drops some. The sample includes some 64,000 clones, about 89% of them seen just once. The sequenced material came from PBMCs. These receptors were obtained from a man aged 30 to 45 in good health and CMV-seropositive.

The chain links TRBV28 to TRBJ1-5; TRBD1 aligns across 7 bases. This CDR3 spans 17 amino acids. Germline CDR1 is MDHEN and CDR2 is SYDVKM. J was trimmed by 0 bases and V by 7 bases; bases with no gene match: 12. The CDR3 DNA follows: TGTGCCAGCACCTCGGGAACAGGGGCCGATAGCAATCAGCCCCAGCATTTT. Translation gives CASTSGTGADSNQPQHF.

J is TRBJ1-4 and V is TRBV6-1; TRBD1 aligns across 8 bases. The length of the CDR3 is 16 residues. The germline V gene encodes CDR1 MNHNS and CDR2 SASEGT. Trimming at V came to 3 bases and at J to 4 bases, leaving 7 bases not matched to a gene. CDR3 sequence reads: CASSEHRDRSNEKLFF. In DNA, the CDR3 is TGTGCCAGCAGTGAGCACCGGGACAGGAGTAATGAAAAACTGTTTTTT.

CDR3 DNA: TGTGCCAGCAGCCAGGGTATTCAGACCCAGTACTTC. Translated: CASSQGIQTQYF. The chain carries TRBV6-5 and TRBJ2-5; tentatively, D is TRBD1 (5 bases). Per germline, CDR1 MNHEY and CDR2 SVGAGI. V gave up 6 bases and J gave up 6 bases, with 11 bases separating them. This CDR3 is 12 amino acids long.

The chain joins TRBV9 to TRBJ2-3; D possibly corresponds to TRBD2 (5 bases). Germline V gene sequence: CDR1 SGDLS, CDR2 YYNGEE. Trimming left V 4 bases short and J 1 base short, with 16 bases between. This CDR3 is 16 amino acids long. CDR3 sequence reads: CASSQVGSLGTDTQYF. In DNA form, the CDR3 reads TGTGCCAGCAGCCAAGTGGGGAGTTTAGGCACAGATACGCAGTATTTT.

The chain has TRBV28 and TRBJ1-2; tentative D call: TRBD1 (6 bases). Germline loops: CDR1 MDHEN, CDR2 SYDVKM. V was pared by 3 bases and J by 5 bases, with 13 bases between. CDR3 length: 14 residues. The CDR3 here is CASSLGGLGYGYTF. In DNA, the CDR3 is TGTGCCAGCAGTTTGGGGGGGCTCGGATATGGCTACACCTTC.

The V gene is TRBV9, the J gene TRBJ2-5; 15 bases are a match to TRBD2. V was pared by 4 bases and J by 11 bases, with 6 bases of the junction left unmatched. CDR1 is SGDLS and CDR2 is YYNGEE in the germline V gene. The CDR3 is 14 amino acids. The CDR3 protein is CASSSWTSGGEQYF. The CDR3 coding sequence is TGTGCCAGCAGCTCCTGGACTAGCGGGGGGGAGCAGTACTTC.

V is TRBV19 and J is TRBJ2-2, with TRBD1 matching over 8 bases. J was trimmed by 3 bases and V by 4 bases; bases with no gene match: 4. Germline CDR1 reads LNHDA; CDR2 reads SQIVND (reference sequence). The CDR3 loop spans 15 amino acids. The CDR3 coding sequence is TGTGCCAGTAGTACCCACAGGGGGGACACCGGGGAGCTGTTTTTT. It specifies CASSTHRGDTGELFF.

This chain connects TRBV9 to TRBJ2-3; 10 bases match TRBD2. Losses at the gene ends were 4 bases for V and 3 bases for J; bases not matched to a gene: 8. This CDR3 has 16 residues. Germline V gene lookup returns CDR1 SGDLS and CDR2 YYNGEE. The CDR3 region has the DNA TGTGCCAGCAGCCCGGGGACTAGCGAGATAACAGATACGCAGTATTTT. Protein sequence: CASSPGTSEITDTQYF.

The CDR3 here is CSVLPQPEQFF. CDR3 coding DNA: TGCAGCGTACTCCCCCAACCAGAGCAGTTCTTC. This chain uses TRBV29-1 with TRBJ2-1; no clear D gene. Germline values: CDR1 SQVTM, CDR2 ANQGSEA. CDR3 size: 11 residues. The germline V and J ends were trimmed by 6 bases and 10 bases, with 13 bases remaining between them.

The CDR3, as DNA: TGTGCCAGCAGCCAGAGCGGGCAGACGGATACGCAGTATTTT. It is translated as CASSQSGQTDTQYF. The chain combines TRBV4-2 with TRBJ2-3; tentatively, D is TRBD2 (6 bases). The germline V gene has CDR1 LGHNA and CDR2 YNFKEQ. The CDR3 contains 14 residues. With 3 bases removed from V and 6 bases from J, the gap between germline ends came to 13 bases.

The rearrangement uses TRBV6-5 and TRBJ2-1, with 12 bases fitting TRBD2. The CDR3 consists of 14 residues. Germline-derived CDR1 and CDR2 are MNHEY and SVGAGI. V lost 6 bases and J lost 6; bases outside the gene matches: 3. The CDR3 nucleotides read TGTGCCAGCAGGCGACTAGCGGGAGCCAATGAGCAGTTCTTC. Its protein is CASRRLAGANEQFF.

The genes are TRBV27 and TRBJ2-3; D perhaps matches TRBD1 (6 bases). CDR3 length: 12 residues. Looked up from germline, CDR1 is MNHEY and CDR2 is SMNVEV (reference sequence). V shed 6 bases and J shed 5 bases, with 9 bases lying between them. Here the CDR3 reads CASRATGDTQYF. The DNA for the CDR3 is TGTGCCAGCAGGGCGACAGGAGATACGCAGTATTTT.

The chain carries TRBV10-3 and TRBJ2-3; a weak D match, TRBD2 (6 bases). The CDR3 is 14 amino acids. Between the trimmed V and J ends, which lost 6 bases and 8 bases, there was a span of 18 bases. Germline V gene data show CDR1 as ENHRY and CDR2 as SYGVKD. The CDR3 spells CAIRTREVEGTQYF. CDR3 nucleotide sequence: TGTGCCATCAGGACAAGGGAGGTTGAAGGTACGCAGTATTTT.

The chain uses TRBV5-1 and TRBJ2-1; tentatively, D is TRBD2 (6 bases). CDR3 length: 16 amino acids. V dropped 4 bases and J dropped 8 bases, with 22 bases sitting between them. Germline assignment: CDR1 SGHRS and CDR2 YFSETQ. The CDR3 loop is CASSVEGAGDGDEQFF. The CDR3 coding sequence is TGCGCCAGCAGCGTTGAGGGAGCGGGTGACGGGGATGAGCAGTTCTTC.

The chain couples TRBV5-6 to TRBJ2-3; 12 nucleotides align to TRBD2. The trim removed 2 bases at V and 3 bases at J, leaving 4 bases unmatched. Germline V CDR1 and CDR2: SGHDT, YYEEEE. This CDR3 has 16 amino acids. As DNA, the CDR3 is TGTGCCAGCAGCTTTGGACTAGCGGGACTGACAGATACGCAGTATTTT. Its protein is CASSFGLAGLTDTQYF.

The genes are TRBV19 and TRBJ1-5; 8 bases fit TRBD1. The V gene end was trimmed by 5 bases and the J gene end by 1 base; junction bases not matched to a gene: 16. The CDR3 has 19 residues. Germline CDR1 and CDR2: LNHDA and SQIVND (reference sequence). This chain's CDR3 is CASSPPTGVSIGSNQPQHF. The CDR3 DNA sequence: TGTGCCAGTAGTCCTCCGACAGGGGTCTCAATTGGAAGCAATCAGCCCCAGCATTTT.

The genes are TRBV4-2 and TRBJ2-1; TRBD2 matches at 10 bases. CDR1 LGHNA and CDR2 YNFKEQ come from the germline V gene. V lost 0 bases to trimming and J lost 4 bases; unmatched junction nucleotides: 6. The CDR3 contains 17 residues. In nucleotides, the CDR3 is TGTGCCAGCAGCCAAGACCTAGCGGGAGTCCCATACAATGAGCAGTTCTTC. Protein sequence: CASSQDLAGVPYNEQFF.

V and J are TRBV30 and TRBJ2-6; 9 positions match TRBD1. The CDR3 has 13 amino acids. Germline V CDR1 and CDR2: GTSNPN, SVGIG (reference sequence). V lost 8 bases to trimming and J lost 2 bases; unmatched junction nucleotides: 1. CDR3 sequence reads: CARQGAGANVLTF. In DNA, the CDR3 is TGTGCCCGACAGGGGGCTGGGGCCAACGTCCTGACTTTC.

There are a few counts of this clone. The V call is TRBV29-1, the J call TRBJ2-4, with a weak D call TRBD1 (6 bases). Trimming removed 4 bases at V and 8 bases at J, with 12 bases between. The CDR3 is 12 amino acids. CDR1 and CDR2 (germline): SQVTM, ANQGSEA. CDR3 DNA sequence: TGCAGCGTTGCACAGGGTGGAGACATTCAGTACTTC. It codes for CSVAQGGDIQYF.

J is TRBJ2-5 and V is TRBV6-1; D possibly corresponds to TRBD2 (5 bases). The CDR3 has 12 residues. Deletions cut 1 base from V and 5 bases from J, with 5 bases between. The germline gives CDR1 MNHNS, CDR2 SASEGT. The chain's CDR3 is CASSEGGETQYF. The CDR3 coding sequence is TGTGCCAGCAGTGAAGGAGGGGAGACCCAGTACTTC.

V gene TRBV7-9 combines with J gene TRBJ1-1; 10 nucleotides match TRBD1. The V gene end was trimmed by 5 bases and the J gene end by 5 bases; junction bases not matched to a gene: 8. This CDR3 comprises 15 residues. CDR1 and CDR2 from the germline V gene are SEHNR and FQNEAQ (reference sequence). In nucleotides, the CDR3 is TGTGCCAGCAGCCGGGGGGGGACAGGGGAGACTGAAGCTTTCTTT. Encoded protein: CASSRGGTGETEAFF.

Notes on this clone: An end of the junction does not agree with germline; a read error may underlie this. J is TRBJ2-1 and V is TRBV6-5; weak D call: TRBD2 (6 bases). The germline V gene has CDR1 MNHEY and CDR2 SVGAGI. This CDR3 region has 13 residues. The CDR3 spells CASQRDRRDGWVF. The CDR3 bases are TGTGCCAGCCAAAGGGATCGGAGGGATGGTTGGGTCTTC.

The chain has TRBV5-1 and TRBJ2-5; TRBD2 aligns across 11 bases. Germline lookup yields CDR1 SGHRS and CDR2 YFSETQ. The junction had 8 bases not matched to a gene; V was cut back by 0 bases and J by 4 bases. This CDR3 has 17 amino acids. As DNA, the CDR3 is TGCGCCAGCAGCTTGGAGATAGCGGGAGGGCCCGGAGAGACCCAGTACTTC. Translating it yields CASSLEIAGGPGETQYF.

V usage is TRBV11-2 and J usage is TRBJ2-4; D is possibly TRBD2 (5 bases). From germline, CDR1 is SGHAT and CDR2 FQNNGV. Trimming removed 2 bases from V and 0 bases from J, with 11 bases in between. CDR3 length: 16 amino acids. CDR3: CASSLRGPLAKNIQYF. For the CDR3, the DNA is TGTGCCAGCAGCTTACGCGGGCCCCTAGCCAAAAACATTCAGTACTTC.

The chain recombines TRBV6-1 with TRBJ1-2, with 8 bases that match TRBD1. CDR1 and CDR2 from the germline V gene are MNHNS and SASEGT. This CDR3 has 17 residues. V was pared by 2 bases and J by 6 bases, with 14 bases of the junction left unmatched. The CDR3 coding sequence is TGTGCCAGCAGTGAAAGTTGGATGCGCAGGGGGCTCGATGGCTACACCTTC. As protein: CASSESWMRRGLDGYTF.